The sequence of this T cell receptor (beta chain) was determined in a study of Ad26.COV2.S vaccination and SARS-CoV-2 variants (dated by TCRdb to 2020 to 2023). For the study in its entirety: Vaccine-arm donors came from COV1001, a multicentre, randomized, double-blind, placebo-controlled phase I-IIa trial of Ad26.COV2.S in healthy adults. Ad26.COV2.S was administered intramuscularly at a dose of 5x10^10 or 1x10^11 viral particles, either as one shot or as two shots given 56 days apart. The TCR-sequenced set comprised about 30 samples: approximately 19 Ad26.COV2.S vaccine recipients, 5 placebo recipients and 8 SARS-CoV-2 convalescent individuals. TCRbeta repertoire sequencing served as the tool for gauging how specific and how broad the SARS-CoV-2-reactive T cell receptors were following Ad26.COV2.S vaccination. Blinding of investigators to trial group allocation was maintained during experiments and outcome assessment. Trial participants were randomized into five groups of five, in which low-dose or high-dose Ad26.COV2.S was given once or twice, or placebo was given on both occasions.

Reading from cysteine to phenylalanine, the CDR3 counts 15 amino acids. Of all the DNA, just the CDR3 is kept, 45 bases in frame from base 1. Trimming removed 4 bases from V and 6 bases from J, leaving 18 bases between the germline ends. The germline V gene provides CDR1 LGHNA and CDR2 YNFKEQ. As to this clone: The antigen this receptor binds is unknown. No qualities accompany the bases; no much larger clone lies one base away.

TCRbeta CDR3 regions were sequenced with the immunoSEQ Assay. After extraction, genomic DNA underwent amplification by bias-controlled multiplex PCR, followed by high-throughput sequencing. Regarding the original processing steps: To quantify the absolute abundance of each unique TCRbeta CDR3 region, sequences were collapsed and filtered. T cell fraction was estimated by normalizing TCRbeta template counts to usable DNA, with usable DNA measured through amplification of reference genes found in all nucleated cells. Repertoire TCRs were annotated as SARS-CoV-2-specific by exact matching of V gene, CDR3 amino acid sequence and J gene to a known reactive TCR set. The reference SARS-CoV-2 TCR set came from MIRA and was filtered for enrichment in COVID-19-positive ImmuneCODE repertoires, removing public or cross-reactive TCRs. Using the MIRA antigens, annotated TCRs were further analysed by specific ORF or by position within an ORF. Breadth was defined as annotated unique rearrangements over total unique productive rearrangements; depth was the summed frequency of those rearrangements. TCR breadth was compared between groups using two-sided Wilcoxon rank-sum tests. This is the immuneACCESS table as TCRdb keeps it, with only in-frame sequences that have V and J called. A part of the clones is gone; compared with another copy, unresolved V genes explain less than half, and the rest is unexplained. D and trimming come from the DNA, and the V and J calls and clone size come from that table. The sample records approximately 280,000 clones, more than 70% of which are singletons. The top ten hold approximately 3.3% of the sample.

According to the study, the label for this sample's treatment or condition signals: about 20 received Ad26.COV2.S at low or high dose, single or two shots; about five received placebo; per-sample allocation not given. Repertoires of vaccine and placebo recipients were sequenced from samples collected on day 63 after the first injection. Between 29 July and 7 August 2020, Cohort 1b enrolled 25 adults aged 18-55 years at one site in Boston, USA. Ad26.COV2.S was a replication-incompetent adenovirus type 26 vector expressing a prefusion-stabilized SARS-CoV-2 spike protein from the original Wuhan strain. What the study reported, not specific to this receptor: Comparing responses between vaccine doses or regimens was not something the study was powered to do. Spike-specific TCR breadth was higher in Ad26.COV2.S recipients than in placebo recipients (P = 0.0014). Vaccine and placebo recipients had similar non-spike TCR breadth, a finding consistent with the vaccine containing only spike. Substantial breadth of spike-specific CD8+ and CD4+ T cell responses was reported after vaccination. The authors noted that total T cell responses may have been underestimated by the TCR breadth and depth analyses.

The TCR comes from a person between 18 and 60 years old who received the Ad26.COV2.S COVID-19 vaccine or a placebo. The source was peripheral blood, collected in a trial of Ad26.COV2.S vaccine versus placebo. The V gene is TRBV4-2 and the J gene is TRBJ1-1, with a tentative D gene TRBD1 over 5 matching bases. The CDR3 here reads CASSLRPGTYAEAFF. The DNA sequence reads TGTGCCAGCAGCCTAAGACCGGGGACGTACGCTGAAGCTTTCTTT.